This paragraph covers one TCR beta chain sequence. This clonotype was picked up one time. What this receptor recognizes is not known. No per-base quality is available; no much larger clone lies one base away. Just one read gives weak support. CDR1 and CDR2 were assigned from the germline V gene as LGHNT and FRNRAP. V lost 0 bases and J lost 7 bases; the stretch between them is 10 bases long. The CDR3 spans 14 residues, from the cysteine through the phenylalanine. Of the read, only the CDR3 DNA is kept; its 42 bases are in frame from base 1. RNA was extracted using the RNeasy kit, and roughly 0.45 to 1 microgram was reverse transcribed with random hexamers. The immunoSEQ multiplex PCR assay, which covers 54 Vbeta and 13 Jbeta segments, was used to amplify TCR beta CDR3 regions. Bias from PCR amplification was corrected by using a synthetic template baseline for primer optimization and for computational correction. The study's own analysis went as follows. Reads were assigned to V, D and J genes according to IMGT and analyzed in immunoSEQ Analyzer, with only productive sequences retained. Clonality was computed as one minus Shannon entropy normalized by log2 of the number of productive unique sequences. For each patient and control, public and private clones were evaluated among the 100 most prevalent clones. A clone was defined as Susac-specific if it was absent from the healthy and MS cohorts, from roughly 990 published viral clones and from other ImmuneACCESS disease sequences. In-frame beta chains were kept once TCRdb had trimmed the public reads at Q25 with fastp and called clones with MiXCR. Rows are combined by CDR3 protein, so each entry shows the most common genes and DNA. The authors' filters were not applied to this entry. In all, the sample holds roughly 86,000 distinct CDR3 sequences, and roughly 96% of those were seen once. Approximately 0.62% of the sample goes to the ten largest clones.

High-throughput TCR beta sequencing profiled peripheral blood CD8+ and CD4+ T cells from healthy donors, Susac syndrome patients and multiple sclerosis patients. The Susac syndrome patients fulfilled recently defined diagnostic criteria for either definite or probable disease. Bulk CD8+ and CD4+ T cells were purified by magnetic negative isolation, while CD8+ TEMRA cells were enriched using FACS. Blood was collected in EDTA tubes and processed within 24 hours, with PBMCs isolated through density gradient centrifugation. PBMCs intended for TCR sequencing were cryopreserved in liquid nitrogen and thawed later in a water bath at 37 degrees C. The sorted or isolated CD4+, CD8+ and CD8+ TEMRA cells reached a purity of at least 90%. This sample was taken from a study of CD8 T cells in Susac syndrome (dated by TCRdb to about 2019). Regarding the research as a whole: Of the Susac syndrome patients who were sequenced, over five had clinically active disease and eight or nine were in clinical remission. Whether CD8+ T cell activation and differentiation in Susac syndrome was antigen driven was tested using repertoire sequencing. At blood withdrawal, Susac syndrome patients were either therapy-naive, taking corticosteroids (in some cases with IVIg as well), or taking IVIg alone. The clonality of the CD8+ T cell repertoire was compared across 11 to 12 healthy donors, around 14 Susac syndrome patients and under 19 multiple sclerosis patients.

The research as a whole found: Susac syndrome CD8+ repertoires showed clonal expansion, highest in CD8+ TEMRA cells and greater in clinically active than remitting patients. The study acknowledged that relatively few individuals were included in the TCR sequencing and HLA analysis. In the total CD8+ and CD8+ TEMRA repertoires, sixteen and five Susac-specific public clones, respectively, were identified.

The TCR was taken from a human donor with Susac syndrome. Specimen: CD8+ T cells from PBMCs. The chain is assembled from TRBV12-5 and TRBJ1-5; the D gene is perhaps TRBD1, from 6 matching bases. The bases read TGTGCTAGTGGTTTGGTACAGGGCTCCCAGCCCCAGCATTTT. The translation is CASGLVQGSQPQHF.